These 31 T cell receptor beta chains were all obtained from the same sample, sequenced in a study of shared clonotypes between healthy human individuals. CD45RO negativity and positive selection for CCR7 defined naive CD8 cells, a population that excluded terminally differentiated effector memory CD45RA+ cells. Produced via immunoSEQ multiplex PCR; TCRdb's table is partial and in-frame only. The data hold about 800,000 clones, with approximately 96% observed a single time. Sequenced material: naive CD8+ T cells sorted from blood. The source of these receptors is a man aged 25-45 years in good health.

The chain joins TRBV7-3 to TRBJ2-4, with 10 positions matching TRBD2. Trimming removed 5 bases from V and 3 bases from J; junction bases left unmatched: 13. In germline, CDR1 is SGHTA, CDR2 FQGTGA. The CDR3 runs to 18 residues. CDR3 region: CASSPLGLADGGKNIQYF. The CDR3 nucleotides are TGTGCCAGCAGCCCGTTAGGACTAGCGGACGGGGGCAAAAACATTCAGTACTTC.

Worth noting for this clone: Different DNA sequences within this sample yield the same CDR3. The CDR3, as DNA: TGTGCCAGCAGCCACTTGGCGGGAAGCACAGATACGCAGTATTTT. Encoded protein: CASSHLAGSTDTQYF. The gene calls are TRBV7-9 and TRBJ2-3; possible D gene TRBD2, 6 bases. Germline CDR1 is SEHNR and CDR2 is FQNEAQ (reference sequence). Trimming left V 5 bases short and J 0 bases short, with 12 bases between. This CDR3 spans 15 amino acids.

This rearrangement joins TRBV7-8 to TRBJ2-7, with TRBD2 identical over 7 bases. The trim removed 4 bases at V and 6 bases at J, leaving 12 bases unmatched. Germline CDR1 and CDR2: SGHVS and FQNEAQ. The CDR3 is 15 residues long. The CDR3: CASSSRGSNRFEQYF. In DNA, the CDR3 is TGTGCCAGCAGCTCGCGGGGGTCCAATCGATTCGAGCAGTACTTC.

With regard to this clone: The germline gene is not matched at one end of the junction; a read error may be the cause. The chain recombines TRBV4-3 with TRBJ2-1; D ambiguous. Looked up from germline, CDR1 is LGHNA and CDR2 is YSLEER. The CDR3 length is 15 residues. The CDR3 DNA sequence: TGCGCCAGCAGCCAAGACCCGGACCGCTACAGTGAGCAGTTCTTC. Translation gives CASSQDPDRYSEQFF.

This chain links TRBV28 with TRBJ2-7; TRBD2 agrees at 7 bases. Germline loops: CDR1 MDHEN, CDR2 SYDVKM. After removal of 10 bases from V and 4 bases from J, the junction contained 10 bases not matched to a gene. The CDR3 runs 13 residues. The CDR3 region is CATTPGLLYEQYF. For the CDR3, the DNA is TGTGCCACCACACCGGGACTACTTTACGAGCAGTACTTC.

This chain connects TRBV28 to TRBJ1-1, with D uncertain. Germline CDR1 reads MDHEN; CDR2 reads SYDVKM. V was shortened by 3 bases and J by 4 bases, with 9 bases between the two germline ends. There are 13 residues in the CDR3. CDR3 region: CASSFRRVTEAFF. As DNA, the CDR3 is TGTGCCAGCAGTTTTCGCCGGGTCACTGAAGCTTTCTTT.

The chain recombines TRBV21-1 with TRBJ2-7; the DNA was not used to check the table's D call, TRBD1. TRBV21-1 is deemed a pseudogene. The CDR3 is made up of 14 amino acids. The CDR3 loop reads CASTGRHSRYEQYF. The CDR3, as DNA: TGTGCCAGCACCGGCAGGCATTCCCGGTACGAGCAGTACTTC.

V usage is TRBV7-2 and J usage is TRBJ1-5, with a possible D match to TRBD1 (5 bases). Per germline, CDR1 SGHTA and CDR2 FQGNSA. The CDR3 covers 17 residues. The V end was cut by 5 bases, the J end by 0 bases, with 17 bases between. Here the CDR3 reads CASSSRDGLYSNQPQHF. The CDR3 nucleotides are TGTGCCAGCAGCAGTAGGGACGGACTTTATAGCAATCAGCCCCAGCATTTT.

The chain couples TRBV29-1 to TRBJ2-2; tentative D call: TRBD2 (5 bases). The CDR3 covers 13 residues. V gave up 6 bases and J gave up 6 bases, with 14 bases separating them. The germline V gene has CDR1 SQVTM and CDR2 ANQGSEA. The CDR3 here is CSVNEAVSGELFF. DNA for the CDR3: TGCAGCGTCAACGAAGCGGTGTCCGGGGAGCTGTTTTTT.

This clone was seen once. The V gene is TRBV28, the J gene TRBJ1-5; a possible D gene is TRBD1 (6 bases). Per germline, CDR1 MDHEN and CDR2 SYDVKM. The V and J ends lost 4 bases and 1 base respectively, with 17 bases between them. CDR3 length: 17 residues. The CDR3 spells CASSSPLGGRSNQPQHF. CDR3 coding DNA: TGTGCCAGCAGTTCCCCCCTGGGGGGCCGAAGCAATCAGCCCCAGCATTTT.

The chain has TRBV18 and TRBJ2-7, with 10 bases fitting TRBD1. This CDR3 is built from 14 residues. Per the germline V gene, CDR1 is KGHSH and CDR2 is LQKENI. The V and J ends lost 4 bases and 2 bases, in that order; junction bases with no gene match: 2. CDR3 amino acids: CASSLGQGPYEQYF. The CDR3 region has the DNA TGTGCCAGCTCACTGGGACAGGGGCCCTACGAGCAGTACTTC.

This clone was observed once. The gene calls are TRBV29-1 and TRBJ2-7; TRBD2 matches 11 bases. Germline V gives CDR1 SQVTM, CDR2 ANQGSEA. The CDR3 is 14 amino acids. V dropped 4 bases and J dropped 4; count of bases not matched to a gene: 6. Written as DNA, the CDR3 is TGCAGCGTTGTCGGTAGCGGGAGGGGGTACGAGCAGTACTTC. It encodes CSVVGSGRGYEQYF.

The V gene is TRBV7-8, the J gene TRBJ2-1, with TRBD2 identical over 9 bases. The germline V gene has CDR1 SGHVS and CDR2 FQNEAQ. V lost 4 bases to trimming and J lost 0 bases; unmatched junction nucleotides: 7. The CDR3 is 17 amino acids. CDR3 amino acids: CASSSTLAGSSYNEQFF. The CDR3 region has the DNA TGTGCCAGCAGCTCGACCCTAGCGGGGAGCTCCTACAATGAGCAGTTCTTC. Full variable domain (rest looked up from reference TRBV7-8 and TRBJ2-1): GAGVSQSPRYKVAKRGQDVALRCDPISGHVSLFWYQQALGQGPEFLTYFQNEAQLDKSGLPSDRFFAERPEGSVSTLKIQRTQQEDSAVYLCASSSTLAGSSYNEQFFGPGTRLTVL.

The J gene is TRBJ2-3, the V gene TRBV9; tentative D call: TRBD1 (6 bases). This CDR3 contains 12 residues. V lost 4 bases and J 5 bases, leaving 8 bases between the germline ends. In germline, CDR1 is SGDLS, CDR2 YYNGEE. The CDR3 loop reads CASSPGEDTQYF. CDR3 bases: TGTGCCAGCAGCCCAGGGGAAGATACGCAGTATTTT.

In the case of this clone: This CDR3 is also generated by other DNA sequences in the sample. V is TRBV27 and J is TRBJ2-3; no firm D call. Trimming shortened V by 2 bases and J by 1 base, and 4 bases separated the two germline ends. The CDR3 has 13 amino acids. Germline assignment: CDR1 MNHEY and CDR2 SMNVEV (reference sequence). This CDR3 is CASSLARTDTQYF. The CDR3 region has the DNA TGTGCCAGCAGTTTAGCCCGCACAGATACGCAGTATTTT.

This chain uses TRBV7-9 with TRBJ2-1; possibly TRBD2 for D (5 bases). The CDR3 sequence is 15 residues long. CDR1 and CDR2 (germline): SEHNR, FQNEAQ (reference sequence). With 5 bases removed from V and 1 base from J, the gap between germline ends came to 12 bases. The CDR3 here is CASSPWLASYNEQFF. Here the CDR3 DNA reads TGTGCCAGCAGCCCGTGGCTAGCATCCTACAATGAGCAGTTCTTC.

Comments on this clone: The identical CDR3 is also encoded by other nucleotide sequences in the sample. The chain links TRBV27 to TRBJ2-5; 8 bases align to TRBD1. Germline V CDR1 and CDR2: MNHEY, SMNVEV (reference sequence). The V gene end was trimmed by 1 base and the J gene end by 4 bases; junction bases not matched to a gene: 2. The CDR3 totals 14 residues. The CDR3, as DNA: TGTGCCAGCAGTTTATTGGGGACAGGAGAGACCCAGTACTTC. It yields the protein CASSLLGTGETQYF.

In regard to this clone: The identical CDR3 is also encoded by other nucleotide sequences in the sample. The chain carries TRBV13 and TRBJ2-7, with TRBD2 matching 13 bases. The CDR3 extends over 15 amino acids. The V gene's germline CDR1 is PRHDT and CDR2 FYEKMQ (reference sequence). V was pared by 3 bases and J by 3 bases, with 2 bases of the junction left unmatched. The CDR3 bases are TGTGCCAGCAGCTTGGGACTAGCGGGAAGCTACGAGCAGTACTTC. This codes for CASSLGLAGSYEQYF.

V and J are TRBV6-1 and TRBJ2-7; D unclear. CDR1 is MNHNS and CDR2 is SASEGT in the germline V gene. Trimming left V 1 base short and J 2 bases short, with 18 bases between. The CDR3 length is 17 residues. CDR3 DNA: TGTGCCAGCAGTGAAGTGAGCTGGCAGACCTTGACCTACGAGCAGTACTTC. As protein: CASSEVSWQTLTYEQYF.

The CDR3 DNA follows: TGTGCCAGCAGCTTTTCGGGCCAGTTCTATGGCTACACCTTC. Amino acid sequence: CASSFSGQFYGYTF. This chain links TRBV7-9 with TRBJ1-2; no definite D call. CDR3 length: 14 amino acids. V gave up 3 bases and J gave up 4 bases, with 12 bases separating them. Germline loops: CDR1 SEHNR, CDR2 FQNEAQ (reference sequence).

The chain has TRBV27 and TRBJ2-7; D remains ambiguous. The CDR3 has 13 residues. The germline V gene has CDR1 MNHEY and CDR2 SMNVEV (reference sequence). V lost 11 bases and J lost 0, with 14 bases in between. CDR3 bases: TGTGCCTGCTCGGACCGGTACTCCTACGAGCAGTACTTC. Its translation is CACSDRYSYEQYF.

The V gene is TRBV5-6, the J gene TRBJ2-1; D unclear. Trimming removed 6 bases from V and 7 bases from J, with 17 bases in between. This CDR3 comprises 14 residues. Per the germline V gene, CDR1 is SGHDT and CDR2 is YYEEEE. The CDR3 coding sequence is TGTGCCAGCACCGAGAGTGGCTTGGAGAATGAGCAGTTCTTC. This translates into CASTESGLENEQFF. The full variable domain, completed using reference TRBV5-6 and TRBJ2-1, is DAGVTQSPTHLIKTRGQQVTLRCSPKSGHDTVSWYQQALGQGPQFIFQYYEEEERQRGNFPDRFSGHQFPNYSSELNVNALLLGDSALYLCASTESGLENEQFFGPGTRLTVL.

The rearrangement joins TRBV19 to TRBJ2-2, with no clear D. Germline V gene data show CDR1 as LNHDA and CDR2 as SQIVND (reference sequence). V was cut by 5 bases and J by 0 bases, with 4 bases left in between. There are 13 residues in the CDR3. The CDR3 is CASSLANTGELFF. The DNA of the CDR3 is TGTGCCAGTAGTCTAGCGAACACCGGGGAGCTGTTTTTT.

The chain links TRBV29-1 to TRBJ2-1; D is perhaps TRBD2 (10 bases). The CDR3 is made up of 16 amino acids. V was cut by 6 bases and J by 3 bases, with 21 bases left in between. Germline V gene lookup returns CDR1 SQVTM and CDR2 ANQGSEA. CDR3 in DNA: TGCAGCGTAACAGGGGGCAAGCGGGAGGGCTACAATGAGCAGTTCTTC. It codes for CSVTGGKREGYNEQFF.

The chain combines TRBV7-3 with TRBJ2-4; D is perhaps TRBD1 or TRBD2 (6 bases each). Germline V lookup: CDR1 SGHTA, CDR2 FQGTGA. Deletions cut 5 bases from V and 9 bases from J, with 17 bases between. This CDR3 region has 14 residues. DNA for the CDR3: TGTGCCAGCAGCGCCGTGGGGGGCAGCGGCATTCAGTACTTC. Translating gives CASSAVGGSGIQYF.

The genes are TRBV6-5 and TRBJ1-5; the D is unclear. The CDR3 consists of 15 residues. Trimming removed 6 bases from V and 1 base from J, with 13 bases in between. Looked up from germline, CDR1 is MNHEY and CDR2 is SVGAGI. CDR3 protein: CASRKATGSNQPQHF. In nucleotides, the CDR3 is TGTGCCAGCAGGAAGGCTACGGGGAGCAATCAGCCCCAGCATTTT.

A note on this clone: One junction end disagrees with the germline gene, perhaps due to a read error. J is TRBJ2-4 and V is TRBV29-1; D is perhaps TRBD1 (6 bases). Germline CDR1 SQVTM, CDR2 ANQGSEA. CDR3 length: 10 amino acids. CDR3 sequence: CSVAAGVVDF. In DNA, the CDR3 is TGCAGCGTTGCGGCAGGGGTTGTCGACTTC.

The chain recombines TRBV10-2 with TRBJ2-7; D remains ambiguous. The ends were cut back, 6 bases at V and 7 bases at J, with 13 bases in the middle. The germline gives CDR1 WSHSY, CDR2 SAAADI. The CDR3 sequence is 12 residues long. This CDR3 reads CASRKSNMEQYF. For the CDR3, the DNA is TGCGCCAGCAGGAAGTCTAACATGGAGCAGTACTTC.

This clone came up once. Here the CDR3 DNA reads TGTGCCAGCAGCACTACGACAGGGCGGTACGAGCAGTACTTC. Amino acid sequence: CASSTTTGRYEQYF. This sequence joins TRBV4-2 and TRBJ2-7; TRBD1 matches at 7 bases. The germline V gene encodes CDR1 LGHNA and CDR2 YNFKEQ. CDR3 size: 14 residues. The J segment lost 4 bases and the V segment lost 5 bases, leaving 8 bases of the junction unmatched.

This chain uses TRBV7-9 with TRBJ2-1; possibly TRBD2 for D (7 bases). Trimming cost V 1 base and J 12 bases, with 22 bases left between them. The CDR3 contains 16 residues. CDR1 is SEHNR, CDR2 FQNEAQ, per germline (reference sequence). The CDR3: CASSLEGGLPSFGQFF. CDR3 bases: TGTGCCAGCAGCTTAGAGGGGGGACTACCCAGCTTCGGGCAGTTCTTC. The full variable domain, completed using reference TRBV7-9 and TRBJ2-1, is DTGVSQNPRHKITKRGQNVTFRCDPISEHNRLYWYRQTLGQGPEFLTYFQNEAQLEKSRLLSDRFSAERPKGSFSTLEIQRTEQGDSAMYLCASSLEGGLPSFGQFFGPGTRLTVL.

This clone has a single count. J is TRBJ1-4 and V is TRBV2, with D unresolved. Germline assignment: CDR1 SNHLY and CDR2 FYNNEI. The germline V and J ends were trimmed by 7 bases and 4 bases, with 13 bases remaining between them. The CDR3 consists of 14 residues. As DNA, the CDR3 is TGTGCCAGCACCGGAAGGACCAATAATGAAAAACTGTTTTTT. It encodes CASTGRTNNEKLFF.